This T cell receptor (beta chain) was captured in a study of shared clonotypes between healthy human individuals. Whole-study findings and limits: The study's rarefaction showed incomplete sorted-subset sequencing despite large depth.

V lost 2 bases, J lost 4 bases, and 12 bases lay in between. Looked up from germline, CDR1 is MNHNS and CDR2 is SASEGT. This CDR3 region has 14 residues. Only in-frame clones appear in the TCRdb table, and some are missing; sequencing was by immunoSEQ multiplex PCR. The sample gives roughly 1.5 million clones, 95% to 99% of which show up once; about 0.42% is in the top ten. Remarks on this clone: Its target is unknown.

The TCR sequence derives from a man between 25 and 39 years old in good health. The sample taken for sequencing was naive CD4+ T cells sorted from blood. Subset given: CD45RA+ positively selected. The rearrangement links TRBV6-1 to TRBJ2-7, with D possibly being TRBD1 (5 bases). The CDR3 sequence is CASSELRTLYEQYF. CDR3 DNA: TGTGCCAGCAGTGAATTAAGGACACTTTACGAGCAGTACTTC.